The 6 T cell receptor beta chains below all came from one sample that was sequenced in a study of blood T cell repertoires in COVID-19. Assay used: immunoSEQ multiplex PCR; TCRdb lists only in-frame clones, some missing. The sample contains 130,000 to 150,000 clones, roughly 90% of which appear only once. Sample: PBMCs or T cells enriched from blood (not recorded which). These receptors all come from a woman aged 30 to 39 with acute COVID-19.

The chain has TRBV25-1 and TRBJ2-3; D possibly corresponds to TRBD2 (7 bases). V was cut by 6 bases and J by 1 base, with 14 bases left in between. Germline values: CDR1 MGHDK, CDR2 SYGVNS. CDR3 length equals 15 residues. CDR3 loop: CASRSSGGRTDTQYF. The CDR3 DNA is TGTGCCAGCAGATCCTCGGGGGGCCGCACAGATACGCAGTATTTT.

This chain joins TRBV10-3 and TRBJ1-5; TRBD1 is a possible D gene (6 bases). V lost 4 bases and J lost 5, with 15 bases in between. The CDR3 is made up of 15 amino acids. Germline assignment: CDR1 ENHRY and CDR2 SYGVKD. CDR3 region: CAISGLGGADQPQHF. The CDR3 bases are TGTGCCATCAGTGGACTTGGGGGGGCTGATCAGCCCCAGCATTTT.

Written as DNA, the CDR3 is TGTGCCAGCAGCCCAAGGACTAGTCGAGTCGGGGAGCTGTTTTTT. Protein: CASSPRTSRVGELFF. The V gene is TRBV7-8, the J gene TRBJ2-2, with 7 bases lining up with TRBD2. J gave up 7 bases and V 5 bases, and 10 bases lay outside the gene matches. The germline V gene has CDR1 SGHVS and CDR2 FQNEAQ. CDR3 length equals 15 residues.

This clone was picked up one time. This chain connects TRBV5-1 to TRBJ2-7; 8 bases align to TRBD2. Germline trimming cut 4 bases from V and 1 base from J; bases unmatched to any gene: 7. Germline CDR1 reads SGHRS; CDR2 reads YFSETQ. This CDR3 is built from 15 residues. As DNA, the CDR3 is TGCGCCAGCAGCCCCGGACTAGCCCGATCCTACGAGCAGTACTTC. It translates to CASSPGLARSYEQYF. Variable domain in full (rest from reference TRBV5-1 and TRBJ2-7): KAGVTQTPRYLIKTRGQQVTLSCSPISGHRSVSWYQQTPGQGLQFLFEYFSETQRNKGNFPGRFSGRQFSNSRSEMNVSTLELGDSALYLCASSPGLARSYEQYFGPGTRLTVT.

The J gene is TRBJ2-7, the V gene TRBV28, with 8 bases identical to TRBD1. V dropped 6 bases and J dropped 6; count of bases not matched to a gene: 19. This CDR3 has 17 amino acids. Germline V gives CDR1 MDHEN, CDR2 SYDVKM. The CDR3 region has the DNA TGTGCCAGCAGGGAGTGGGGCTTCGGGCAGGGGGCGGGCGAGCAGTACTTC. This gives the protein CASREWGFGQGAGEQYF.

The chain links TRBV24-1 to TRBJ2-7, with 7 nucleotides matching TRBD1. The CDR3 contains 15 residues. Germline CDR1 reads KGHDR; CDR2 reads SFDVKD. V gave up 2 bases and J gave up 7 bases; unmatched junction bases: 10. CDR3 DNA: TGTGCCACCAGTGATTCTCGTCTGACAGGGCTAGAGCAGTACTTC. Its translation: CATSDSRLTGLEQYF.